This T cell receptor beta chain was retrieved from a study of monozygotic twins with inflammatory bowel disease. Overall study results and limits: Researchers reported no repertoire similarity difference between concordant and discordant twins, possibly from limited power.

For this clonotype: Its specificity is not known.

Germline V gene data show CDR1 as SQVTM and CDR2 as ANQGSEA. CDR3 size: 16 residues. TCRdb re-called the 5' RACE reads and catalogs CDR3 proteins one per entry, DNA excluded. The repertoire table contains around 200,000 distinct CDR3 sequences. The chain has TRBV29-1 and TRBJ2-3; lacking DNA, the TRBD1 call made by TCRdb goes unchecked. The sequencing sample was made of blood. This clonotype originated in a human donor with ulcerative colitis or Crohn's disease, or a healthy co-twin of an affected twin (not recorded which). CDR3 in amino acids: CSVDGGQVSVVDTQYF.